Listed below are T cell receptor beta chains from one sample, sequenced in a study of T-cell memory formation after mild COVID-19. Each CDR3 protein gets one entry after TCRdb re-called the 5' RACE reads with MiXCR. The sample shows about 270,000 distinct CDR3 sequences, around 17% of them seen only once. The sample was PBMCs or a T cell subset sorted from them (not recorded which). The receptors were sampled from a man aged 18 to 30 who had mild COVID-19 (a few samples of this study predate the infection). Cell type and time point are not known. CDR3s include the opening cysteine and the closing phenylalanine or tryptophan. Each record gives: V gene, clone size, D gene, J gene, CDR3 DNA, CDR3 protein. D genes are given only for firm matches. Only part of the rows carry a size: once, few, many, or a class if the clone is expanded.

TRBV6-2/TRBV6-3,-,-,TRBJ2-7,TGTGCCAGCAGTTACTCGAGTACGAAGGGGGACTACGAGCAGTACTTC,CASSYSSTKGDYEQYF
TRBV9,-,TRBD1,TRBJ1-2,TGTGCCAGCACTCGGGACAGCCTCGACTATGGCTACACCTTC,CASTRDSLDYGYTF
TRBV7-8,-,-,TRBJ2-7,TGTGCCAGCAGCTTAGGTGCGCAACGAACATCTTTAATGTACGAGCAGTACTTC,CASSLGAQRTSLMYEQYF
TRBV10-3,-,-,TRBJ1-4,TGTGCCACCACCCCCCAGGTGGCGACTAATGAAAAACTGTTTTTT,CATTPQVATNEKLFF
TRBV11-2,few,-,TRBJ2-3,TGTGCCAGCAGCCCCCGGGGTAGCCATCCAGATACGCAGTATTTT,CASSPRGSHPDTQYF
TRBV4-2,-,TRBD2,TRBJ2-3,TGTGCCAGCAGCCAAAGTCCGGGGGGGGAGAGCACAGATACGCAGTATTTT,CASSQSPGGESTDTQYF
TRBV3-1,-,-,TRBJ2-6,TGTGCCAGCAGCCACCCGAGCGTTAAGTCTGGGGCCAACGTCCTGACTTTC,CASSHPSVKSGANVLTF
TRBV5-1,few,-,TRBJ2-7,TGCGCCAGCAGCCTAGGGGACGGATACTCCTACGAGCAGTACTTC,CASSLGDGYSYEQYF
TRBV6-5,few,-,TRBJ1-3,TGTGCCAGCAGTTACCAGTCGACAGTTGGAAACACCATATATTTT,CASSYQSTVGNTIYF
TRBV7-2,-,-,TRBJ1-5,TGTGCCAGCAGCTTAAGGGGGGATAGCAATCAGCCCCAGCATTTT,CASSLRGDSNQPQHF
TRBV2,-,-,TRBJ2-5,TGTGCCAGCAGCGACCGGGACCGGGTCTATGGTTTGGAGACCCAGTACTTC,CASSDRDRVYGLETQYF
TRBV3-1,-,TRBD2,TRBJ2-1,TGTGCCACCTCTACTCCCAGCGGGGGGGCGAATGAGCAGTTCTTC,CATSTPSGGANEQFF
TRBV7-2,once,TRBD1,TRBJ2-7,TGTGCCAGCAGCTTGGACAGGGGGGGTGAGCAGTACTTC,CASSLDRGGEQYF
TRBV11-2,few,TRBD1,TRBJ1-3,TGTGCCAGCAGCCCTGGACAGGGAAGGGGAAACACCATATATTTT,CASSPGQGRGNTIYF
TRBV4-1,-,TRBD1,TRBJ2-4,TGCGCCAGCAGCCAAATAACAGGGGTGGCCAAAAACATTCAGTACTTC,CASSQITGVAKNIQYF
TRBV7-3,-,TRBD1,TRBJ2-2,TGTGCCAGCAGCAACGACAGGGGAGGTACCGGGGAGCTGTTTTTT,CASSNDRGGTGELFF
TRBV10-3,-,-,TRBJ2-5,TGTGCCATCAGCAGACAGGACCAAGAGACCCAGTACTTC,CAISRQDQETQYF
TRBV6-2/TRBV6-3,-,TRBD1,TRBJ2-5,TGTGCCAGCAGTGGGGGACAGACAGGGTCGTTCCAAGAGACCCAGTACTTC,CASSGGQTGSFQETQYF
TRBV20-1,few,-,TRBJ2-3,TGCAGTGCTAGAGCCGGCGGAGCGGAGAGCACAGATACGCAGTATTTT,CSARAGGAESTDTQYF
TRBV7-9,-,TRBD1,TRBJ1-6,TGTGCCAGCAGCTTTGGGACAGGGACACCCCTCCACTTT,CASSFGTGTPLHF
TRBV15,-,TRBD2,TRBJ2-3,TGTGCCACCAGCAGAGTGGGAGGGGTCCATACGCAGTATTTT,CATSRVGGVHTQYF
TRBV7-2,many,-,TRBJ2-3,TGTGCCAGCAGCTTATCTTTCGCAGATACGCAGTATTTT,CASSLSFADTQYF
TRBV30,many,-,TRBJ2-2,TGTGCCTGGAGCACTCCAACCGGGGAGCTGTTTTTT,CAWSTPTGELFF
TRBV5-1,-,TRBD1,TRBJ2-3,TGCGCCAGCTCCGCTGGGACAGGGACGGCAGATACGCAGTATTTT,CASSAGTGTADTQYF
TRBV7-3,-,-,TRBJ2-3,TGTGCCAGCAGCCAAGGATGGGATACGCAGTATTTT,CASSQGWDTQYF
TRBV7-8,few,-,TRBJ2-7,TGTGCCAGCAGCTTAGCCCGCCGAGACAGAACCTACGAGCAGTACTTC,CASSLARRDRTYEQYF
TRBV7-3,-,-,TRBJ1-1,TGTGCCAGCAGCCCAACGGGTGTTGACACTGAAGCTTTCTTT,CASSPTGVDTEAFF
TRBV5-1,-,-,TRBJ1-6,TGCGCCAGCAGCTTGGACGGCAGGCAGAGCTCCTATAATTCACCCCTCCACTTT,CASSLDGRQSSYNSPLHF
TRBV19,once,-,TRBJ2-5,TGTGCCAGTAGTATATCGGGGGCAACGGAGACCCAGTACTTC,CASSISGATETQYF
TRBV20-1,few,TRBD1,TRBJ1-1,TGCAGTGGCTCGACAGGGGGGAGCACTGAAGCTTTCTTT,CSGSTGGSTEAFF
TRBV12-3/TRBV12-4,-,-,TRBJ2-2,TGTGCCAGCAGTTTACTTGAGGACATCGGTTTT,CASSLLEDIGF
TRBV11-2,few,TRBD1,TRBJ1-1,TGTGCCAGCAGCCCGGGACAGGGGGGGCACACTGAAGCTTTCTTT,CASSPGQGGHTEAFF
TRBV5-6,few,-,TRBJ2-5,TGTGCCAGCAGCCCCGGGACGGCTATCCAAGAGACCCAGTACTTC,CASSPGTAIQETQYF
TRBV19,few,-,TRBJ1-2,TGTGCCAGTAGTAGGCGAAGACAGCTCTATGGCTACACCTTC,CASSRRRQLYGYTF
TRBV7-2,many,TRBD1,TRBJ1-5,TGTGCCAGCAGCGCCGGGACAGGGGTCCAGCCCCAGCATTTT,CASSAGTGVQPQHF
TRBV5-1,few,TRBD1,TRBJ1-2,TGCGCCAGCAGCCCGGAACAGGGGGCATACAGCTATGGCTACACCTTC,CASSPEQGAYSYGYTF
TRBV3-1,-,-,TRBJ1-6,TGTGCCAGCAGCCCCGCAGTAGAACACCGTTCACCCCTCCACTTT,CASSPAVEHRSPLHF
TRBV7-6,few,-,TRBJ2-7,TGTGCCAGCAGCCCACGGATCCGGGGGACCTCCTACGAGCAGTACTTC,CASSPRIRGTSYEQYF
TRBV3-1,many,-,TRBJ2-3,TGTGCCAGCAGCCAATTGGAAGCAGATACGCAGTATTTT,CASSQLEADTQYF
TRBV7-6,-,TRBD2,TRBJ2-3,TGTGCCAGCAGCCCTAGCCCTAGCGGGGGGGGAGGGGCAGATACGCAGTATTTT,CASSPSPSGGGGADTQYF
TRBV7-2,-,TRBD2,TRBJ2-5,TGTGCCAGCAGCTCCCGACTAGCGGAAGAGACCCAGTACTTC,CASSSRLAEETQYF
TRBV7-2,-,TRBD2,TRBJ2-3,TGTGCCAGCAGCTCCGCTAGCGGGGAGACAGATACGCAGTATTTT,CASSSASGETDTQYF
TRBV5-4,few,-,TRBJ2-5,TGTGCCAGCAGCTCGGTACAGGGGACCCAGTACTTC,CASSSVQGTQYF
TRBV7-2,few,-,TRBJ1-4,TGTGCCAGCAGCCCCGGACAGCCACTAAGTGAAAAACTGTTTTTT,CASSPGQPLSEKLFF
TRBV29-1,-,-,TRBJ2-3,TGCAGCGTTGAAGGTCTGATCCTAACTAGCACAGATACGCAGTATTTT,CSVEGLILTSTDTQYF